The 20 T cell receptor beta chains below come from one sample, sequenced in a study of blood T cell repertoires in COVID-19. The protocol was immunoSEQ multiplex PCR, while the TCRdb copy is restricted to in-frame clones and leaves out a portion. The table includes about 330,000 clones, 88% detected once. Sequences were obtained from peripheral blood. The receptors were sampled from a woman between 50 and 59 years old with active or convalescent COVID-19.

CDR3 DNA sequence: TGTGCCAGCAGCAGCGTACAGGGATATAGGACAGATACGCAGTATTTT. This codes for CASSSVQGYRTDTQYF. V and J are TRBV5-4 and TRBJ2-3; the D gene is possibly TRBD1 (6 bases). This CDR3 has 16 residues. CDR1 SGHNT and CDR2 YYREEE come from the germline V gene (reference sequence). V lost 4 bases to trimming and J lost 3 bases, with 18 bases between them.

The rearrangement uses TRBV28 and TRBJ2-1, with D possibly being TRBD2 (5 bases). The CDR3 runs to 16 residues. V was pared by 6 bases and J by 0 bases, with 15 bases between. Germline V CDR1 and CDR2: MDHEN, SYDVKM. CDR3 DNA: TGTGCCAGCAGCCTGTTACGGGGAAACTCCTACAATGAGCAGTTCTTC. Its translation: CASSLLRGNSYNEQFF. Together with reference TRBV28 and TRBJ2-1, the CDR3 gives the full variable domain: DVKVTQSSRYLVKRTGEKVFLECVQDMDHENMFWYRQDPGLGLRLIYFSYDVKMKEKGDIPEGYSVSREKKERFSLILESASTNQTSMYLCASSLLRGNSYNEQFFGPGTRLTVL.

A few counts support this clone. The V call is TRBV12-3 or TRBV12-4, the J call TRBJ2-1, with D maybe TRBD2 (6 bases). The CDR3 is 12 amino acids. The V end was cut by 2 bases, the J end by 10 bases, with 9 bases between. Here the CDR3 reads CASSLWAGEQFF. Here the CDR3 DNA reads TGTGCCAGCAGTTTATGGGCGGGAGAGCAGTTCTTC.

On this clone: At one end the junction does not follow the germline gene, possibly because of a read error. V and J are TRBV7-9 and TRBJ1-2; D remains ambiguous. Germline lookup yields CDR1 SEHNR and CDR2 FQNEAQ (reference sequence). The CDR3 runs 12 residues. The chain's CDR3 is CASSLATGGYTF. CDR3 DNA: TGTGCCAGCAGCCTAGCGACGGGAGGCTACACCTTC.

The chain has TRBV30 and TRBJ2-7, with D perhaps TRBD1 (9 bases). The length of the CDR3 is 18 residues. V lost 1 base to trimming and J lost 5 bases, with 27 bases between them. CDR1 GTSNPN and CDR2 SVGIG come from the germline V gene (reference sequence). The CDR3 loop is CAWSGFGPGGGQGHEQYF. CDR3 sequence (DNA): TGTGCCTGGAGTGGATTCGGTCCCGGGGGGGGACAGGGACACGAGCAGTACTTC. The whole variable domain, remainder taken from reference TRBV30 and TRBJ2-7, is SQTIHQWPATLVQPVGSPLSLECTVEGTSNPNLYWYRQAAGRGLQLLFYSVGIGQISSEVPQNLSASRPQDRQFILSSKKLLLSDSGFYLCAWSGFGPGGGQGHEQYFGPGTRLTVT.

This chain joins TRBV20-1 and TRBJ1-2, with D unclear. The CDR3 is 14 residues long. Germline lookup yields CDR1 DFQATT and CDR2 SNEGSKA (reference sequence). Trimming stripped 3 bases from V and 5 bases from J, with 16 bases between. Here the CDR3 DNA reads TGCAGTGCTAGTGGATCGCGGGTCGAATATGGCTACACCTTC. This translates into CSASGSRVEYGYTF.

Only one count was recorded for this clone. The chain recombines TRBV19 with TRBJ2-3, with 11 bases aligning to TRBD2. Germline trimming cut 4 bases from V and 6 bases from J; bases unmatched to any gene: 9. CDR1 LNHDA and CDR2 SQIVND come from the germline V gene (reference sequence). CDR3 length: 16 residues. The CDR3 loop is CASSRTSGHFGDTQYF. For the CDR3, the DNA is TGTGCCAGTAGTAGGACTAGCGGGCACTTCGGGGATACGCAGTATTTT.

This chain joins TRBV5-1 and TRBJ2-7, with D perhaps TRBD1 (6 bases). CDR3 length: 13 amino acids. Germline CDR1 is SGHRS and CDR2 is YFSETQ. With 1 base removed from V and 3 bases from J, the gap between germline ends came to 8 bases. The CDR3 loop is CASSLTGIYEQYF. The CDR3 DNA is TGCGCCAGCAGCTTGACAGGGATCTACGAGCAGTACTTC.

In its sample, this clone was seen a few times. The chain links TRBV15 to TRBJ1-5, with D possibly matching TRBD1 (5 bases). From germline, CDR1 is LNHNV and CDR2 YYDKDF (reference sequence). This CDR3 is built from 14 residues. The V end was cut by 1 base, the J end by 4 bases, with 8 bases between. The CDR3 loop reads CATSRVGENQPQHF. The CDR3 DNA sequence: TGTGCCACCAGCAGAGTAGGGGAAAATCAGCCCCAGCATTTT.

V gene TRBV4-1 combines with J gene TRBJ1-5; D is unclear. CDR3 length equals 15 residues. Germline values: CDR1 MGHRA, CDR2 YSYEKL. Trimming shortened V by 0 bases and J by 0 bases, and 6 bases separated the two germline ends. The CDR3 here is CASSQEQYSNQPQHF. CDR3 bases: TGCGCCAGCAGCCAAGAACAATATAGCAATCAGCCCCAGCATTTT.

This sequence joins TRBV5-1 and TRBJ2-6; 8 bases align to TRBD2. Losses at the gene ends were 0 bases for V and 0 bases for J; bases not matched to a gene: 5. This CDR3 spans 18 amino acids. Germline V gives CDR1 SGHRS, CDR2 YFSETQ. CDR3 in amino acids: CASSLGGLAGSGANVLTF. For the CDR3, the DNA is TGCGCCAGCAGCTTGGGGGGCCTAGCGGGCTCTGGGGCCAACGTCCTGACTTTC.

The chain carries TRBV6-5 and TRBJ1-2; a weak D match, TRBD1 (5 bases). The V gene lost 5 bases and the J gene lost 6 bases, with 13 bases spanning the gap. This CDR3 region has 13 residues. Germline CDR1 MNHEY, CDR2 SVGAGI. The CDR3, as DNA: TGTGCCAGCAGTCGCTTCGGGGGGAATGGCTACACCTTC. This encodes CASSRFGGNGYTF.

This chain uses TRBV7-9 with TRBJ1-2; 9 positions agree with TRBD1. The CDR3 runs to 14 residues. Germline CDR1 and CDR2: SEHNR and FQNEAQ (reference sequence). The trim removed 2 bases at V and 8 bases at J, leaving 6 bases unmatched. The CDR3 region is CASSLMGQGYGYTF. CDR3 bases: TGTGCCAGCAGCTTAATGGGACAGGGATACGGCTACACCTTC.

V is TRBV5-1 and J is TRBJ1-1; the D gene is possibly TRBD1 (6 bases). From germline, CDR1 is SGHRS and CDR2 YFSETQ. Trimming removed 4 bases at V and 5 bases at J, with 18 bases between. CDR3 length: 15 amino acids. In DNA form, the CDR3 reads TGCGCCAGCAGCCGAATCAGGGGAGGGAAAACTGAAGCTTTCTTT. Protein product: CASSRIRGGKTEAFF.

The chain employs TRBV6-1 and TRBJ1-5; D might be TRBD1 (5 bases). The CDR3 length is 16 residues. The germline V gene encodes CDR1 MNHNS and CDR2 SASEGT. V was trimmed by 4 bases and J by 0 bases, leaving 13 bases between them. DNA of the CDR3: TGTGCCAGCAGTGCGAGCGGGACGGTTAGCAATCAGCCCCAGCATTTT. It is translated as CASSASGTVSNQPQHF.

This sequence joins TRBV7-8 and TRBJ1-5; TRBD1 agrees at 7 bases. Germline trimming cut 4 bases from V and 4 bases from J; bases unmatched to any gene: 4. Germline V CDR1 and CDR2: SGHVS, FQNEAQ. CDR3 length: 14 residues. Here the CDR3 DNA reads TGTGCCAGCAGCTCCCAGGGGGTGAATCAGCCCCAGCATTTT. Protein product: CASSSQGVNQPQHF.

The rearrangement uses TRBV13 and TRBJ1-1; no clear D. The CDR3 covers 14 residues. V dropped 1 base and J dropped 6 bases, with 12 bases sitting between them. Germline values: CDR1 PRHDT, CDR2 FYEKMQ (reference sequence). CDR3 protein: CASSLAVSAPEAFF. The DNA for the CDR3 is TGTGCCAGCAGCTTAGCGGTTTCTGCGCCTGAAGCTTTCTTT.

This rearrangement joins TRBV6-5 to TRBJ2-7; 9 nucleotides line up with TRBD1. The CDR3 runs 15 residues. CDR1 is MNHEY, CDR2 SVGAGI, per germline. V lost 6 bases to trimming and J lost 3 bases; unmatched junction nucleotides: 9. CDR3 coding DNA: TGTGCCAGCAGCAATAGACAGGGGGTGAGCTACGAGCAGTACTTC. This gives the protein CASSNRQGVSYEQYF.

This clone was counted once. The rearrangement uses TRBV6-5 and TRBJ2-7; 10 bases are a match to TRBD1. Germline trimming cut 6 bases from V and 2 bases from J; bases unmatched to any gene: 4. The germline V gene has CDR1 MNHEY and CDR2 SVGAGI. There are 14 residues in the CDR3. The CDR3 DNA reads TGTGCCAGCAGGGAGGACAGGGGGACCTACGAGCAGTACTTC. Protein: CASREDRGTYEQYF.

The J gene is TRBJ1-1, the V gene TRBV9; TRBD1 agrees at 10 bases. The CDR3 runs to 15 residues. V gave up 4 bases and J gave up 4 bases; unmatched junction bases: 7. In germline, CDR1 is SGDLS, CDR2 YYNGEE. This chain's CDR3 is CASSPRQGATTEAFF. As DNA, the CDR3 is TGTGCCAGCAGCCCCCGACAGGGGGCGACCACTGAAGCTTTCTTT. The variable domain in full, with the rest retrieved from reference TRBV9 and TRBJ1-1, is DSGVTQTPKHLITATGQRVTLRCSPRSGDLSVYWYQQSLDQGLQFLIQYYNGEERAKGNILERFSAQQFPDLHSELNLSSLELGDSALYFCASSPRQGATTEAFFGQGTRLTVV.